The clone carrying this T cell receptor beta chain was seen a few times. As handled by the study authors: Estimated nucleated cell counts came from reference gene primer amplification. Here immunoSEQ multiplex PCR was the method, and the copy in TCRdb shows in-frame clones only, minus some. D and trimming come from the DNA, and the V and J calls and clone size come from that table. Seen here are some 85,000 clones, about nine tenths observed once, and the top ten hold about 8.1%. This specimen comes from a study of blood T cell repertoires in COVID-19. Study at large: Sites in the United States, Italy and Spain provided acute and convalescent COVID-19 samples.

The V gene end was trimmed by 5 bases and the J gene end by 7 bases; junction bases not matched to a gene: 10. Germline assignment: CDR1 LNHDA and CDR2 SQIVND (reference sequence). This CDR3 is built from 15 residues. The receptor was isolated from a man in his fifties or sixties with acute or convalescent COVID-19. The sequenced sample was peripheral blood. The chain couples TRBV19 to TRBJ2-3; 9 positions match TRBD2. The CDR3 region has the DNA TGTGCCAGTAGTTCATTAGCGGGGGCGAGATATACGCAGTATTTT. Amino acids: CASSSLAGARYTQYF.